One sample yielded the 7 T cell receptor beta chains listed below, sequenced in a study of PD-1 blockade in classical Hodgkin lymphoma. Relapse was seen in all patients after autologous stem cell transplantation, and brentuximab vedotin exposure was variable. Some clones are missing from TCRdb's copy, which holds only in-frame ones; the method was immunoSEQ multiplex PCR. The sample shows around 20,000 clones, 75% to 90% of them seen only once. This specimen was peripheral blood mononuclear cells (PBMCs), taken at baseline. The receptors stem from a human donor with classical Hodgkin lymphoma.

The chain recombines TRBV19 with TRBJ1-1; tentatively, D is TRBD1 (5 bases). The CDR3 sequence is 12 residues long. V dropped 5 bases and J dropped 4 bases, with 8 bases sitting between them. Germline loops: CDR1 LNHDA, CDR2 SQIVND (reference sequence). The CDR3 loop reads CASSFGTTEAFF. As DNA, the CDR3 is TGTGCCAGTAGTTTCGGGACCACTGAAGCTTTCTTT.

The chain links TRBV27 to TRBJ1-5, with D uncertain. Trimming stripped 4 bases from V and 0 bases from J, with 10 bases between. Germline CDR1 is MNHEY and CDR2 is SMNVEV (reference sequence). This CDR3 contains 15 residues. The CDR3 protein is CASSSAANSNQPQHF. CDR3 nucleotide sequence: TGTGCCAGCAGTTCGGCAGCAAATAGCAATCAGCCCCAGCATTTT.

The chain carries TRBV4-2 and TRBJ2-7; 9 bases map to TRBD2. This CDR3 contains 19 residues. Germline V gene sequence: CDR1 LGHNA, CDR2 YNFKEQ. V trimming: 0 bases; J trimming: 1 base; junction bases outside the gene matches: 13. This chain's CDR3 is CASSQDGAGGPSGSYEQYF. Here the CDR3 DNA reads TGTGCCAGCAGCCAAGATGGGGCGGGAGGGCCCTCTGGGTCCTACGAGCAGTACTTC.

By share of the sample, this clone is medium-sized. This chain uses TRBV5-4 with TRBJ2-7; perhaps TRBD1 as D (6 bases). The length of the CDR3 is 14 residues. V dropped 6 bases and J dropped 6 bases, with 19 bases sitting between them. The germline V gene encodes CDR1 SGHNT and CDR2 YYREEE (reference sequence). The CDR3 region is CASTVPGQISEQYF. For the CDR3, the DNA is TGTGCCAGCACCGTCCCGGGACAAATTAGCGAGCAGTACTTC.

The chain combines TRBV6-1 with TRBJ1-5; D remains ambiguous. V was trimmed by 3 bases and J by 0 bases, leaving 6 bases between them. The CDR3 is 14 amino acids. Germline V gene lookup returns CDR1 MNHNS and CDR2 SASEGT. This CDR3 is CASSDRDSNQPQHF. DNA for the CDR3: TGTGCCAGCAGTGACCGAGATAGCAATCAGCCCCAGCATTTT.

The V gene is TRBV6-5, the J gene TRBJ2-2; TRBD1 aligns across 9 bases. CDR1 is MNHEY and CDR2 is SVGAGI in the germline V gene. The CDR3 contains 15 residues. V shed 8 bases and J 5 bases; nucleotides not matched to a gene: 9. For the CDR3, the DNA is TGTGCCAGCGGGACAGGGTTAGCAATTACCGGGGAGCTGTTTTTT. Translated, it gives CASGTGLAITGELFF.

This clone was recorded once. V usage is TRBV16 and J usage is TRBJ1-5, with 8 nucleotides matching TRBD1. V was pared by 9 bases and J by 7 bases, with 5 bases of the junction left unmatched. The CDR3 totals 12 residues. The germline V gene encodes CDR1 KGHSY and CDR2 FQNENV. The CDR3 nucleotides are TGTGCCAGTGGACAGGGAGGCCAGCCCCAGCATTTT. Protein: CASGQGGQPQHF.